This TCR beta chain was retrieved from a study of T cell changes during pregnancy in multiple sclerosis. Repertoires were generated with immunoSEQ multiplex PCR, while TCRdb's copy carries only in-frame clones and drops some. The repertoire consists of over 80,000 clones, with around 93% occurring once and the leading ten covering roughly 1.4%. Germline V gives CDR1 MDHEN, CDR2 SYDVKM. The V segment lost 8 bases and the J segment 2 bases; nucleotides outside the gene matches: 4. This CDR3 region has 13 residues. The chain is built from TRBV28 and TRBJ2-7; the match to TRBD1 covers 9 bases. The receptor was isolated from a female donor in good health, enrolled as a control in a pregnancy study. This specimen was peripheral blood, taken in the third trimester of pregnancy. CDR3 amino acids: CASRDRATYEQYF. The CDR3 DNA reads as TGTGCCAGCCGGGACAGGGCTACCTACGAGCAGTACTTC.